Detailed here is one T cell receptor (beta chain). Its antigen is not known. The sample comes from a study of blood T cells in healthy people across ages. Study conclusions and caveats: The CMV status of each donor remained undetermined, and this could have confounded shifts in expanded clonotypes. Diversity estimated from one million T cells was considered an underestimate.

Together with a sample-barcoded 5' primer, a J-beta primer mix was included in a second PCR lasting about 7 to 11 cycles. TCRdb analysed the 5' RACE reads with MiXCR anew, one entry per CDR3 protein. This sample has approximately 1,700,000 distinct CDR3 sequences, with around 40% found just once. Per the germline V gene, CDR1 is SGDLS and CDR2 is YYNGEE. The V end was cut by 1 base, the J end by 3 bases, with 7 bases between. The CDR3 has 13 amino acids. This receptor was obtained from a human donor in good health. The rearrangement uses TRBV9 and TRBJ1-1; no firm D call. The specimen sequenced was blood. DNA for the CDR3: TGTGCCAGCAGCGTAACTCGTCACACTGAAGCTTTCTTT. Residues: CASSVTRHTEAFF.